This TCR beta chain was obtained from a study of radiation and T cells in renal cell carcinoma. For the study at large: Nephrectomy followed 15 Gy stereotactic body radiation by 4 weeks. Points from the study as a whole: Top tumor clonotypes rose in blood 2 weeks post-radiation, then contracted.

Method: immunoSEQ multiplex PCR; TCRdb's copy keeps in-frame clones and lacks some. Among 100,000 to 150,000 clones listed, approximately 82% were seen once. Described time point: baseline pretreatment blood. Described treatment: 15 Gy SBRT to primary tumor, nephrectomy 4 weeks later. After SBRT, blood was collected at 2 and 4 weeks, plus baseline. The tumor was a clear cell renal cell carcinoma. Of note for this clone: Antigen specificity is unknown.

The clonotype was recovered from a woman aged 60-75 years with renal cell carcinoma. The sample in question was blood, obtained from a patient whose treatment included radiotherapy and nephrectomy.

The CDR3 DNA is TGTGCCAGCAGCCGGGACCGGTCCTACGAGCAGTACTTC. Translated, it gives CASSRDRSYEQYF. This rearrangement joins TRBV6-6 to TRBJ2-7; D is tentatively TRBD1 or TRBD2 (5 bases each). Germline CDR1 MNHNY, CDR2 SVGAGI (reference sequence). The CDR3 extends over 13 amino acids. Trimming pared 6 bases from V and 1 base from J, leaving 10 bases between.